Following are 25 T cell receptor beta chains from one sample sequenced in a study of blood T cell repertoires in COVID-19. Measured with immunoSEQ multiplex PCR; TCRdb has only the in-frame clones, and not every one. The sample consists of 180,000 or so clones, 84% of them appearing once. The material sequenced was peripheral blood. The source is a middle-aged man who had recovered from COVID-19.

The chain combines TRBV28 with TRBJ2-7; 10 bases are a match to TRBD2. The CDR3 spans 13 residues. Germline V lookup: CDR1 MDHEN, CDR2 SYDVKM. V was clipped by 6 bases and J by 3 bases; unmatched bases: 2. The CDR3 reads CASSPSGSYEQYF. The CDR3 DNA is TGTGCCAGCAGCCCTAGCGGGAGCTACGAGCAGTACTTC.

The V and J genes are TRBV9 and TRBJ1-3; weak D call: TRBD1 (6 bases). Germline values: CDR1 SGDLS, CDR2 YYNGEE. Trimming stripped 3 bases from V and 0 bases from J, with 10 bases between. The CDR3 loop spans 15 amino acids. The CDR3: CASSEGHHSGNTIYF. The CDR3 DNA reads TGTGCCAGCAGCGAGGGACACCACTCTGGAAACACCATATATTTT.

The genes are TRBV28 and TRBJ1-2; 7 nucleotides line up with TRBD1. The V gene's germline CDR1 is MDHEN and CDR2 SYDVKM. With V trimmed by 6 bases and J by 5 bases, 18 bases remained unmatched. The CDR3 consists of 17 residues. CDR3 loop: CASSIPGTALRLYGYTF. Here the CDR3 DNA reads TGTGCCAGCAGCATACCCGGGACAGCCTTACGTTTATATGGCTACACCTTC.

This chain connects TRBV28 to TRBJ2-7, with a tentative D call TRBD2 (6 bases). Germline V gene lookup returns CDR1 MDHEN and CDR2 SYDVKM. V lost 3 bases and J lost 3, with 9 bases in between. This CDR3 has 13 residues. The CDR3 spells CASSFQGLYEQYF. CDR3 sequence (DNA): TGTGCCAGCAGTTTCCAGGGACTCTACGAGCAGTACTTC.

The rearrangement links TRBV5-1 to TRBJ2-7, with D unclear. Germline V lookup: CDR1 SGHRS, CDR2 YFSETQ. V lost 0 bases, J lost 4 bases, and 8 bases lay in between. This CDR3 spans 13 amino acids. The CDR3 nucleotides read TGCGCCAGCAGCTTGGACATTTCTTACGAGCAGTACTTC. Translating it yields CASSLDISYEQYF.

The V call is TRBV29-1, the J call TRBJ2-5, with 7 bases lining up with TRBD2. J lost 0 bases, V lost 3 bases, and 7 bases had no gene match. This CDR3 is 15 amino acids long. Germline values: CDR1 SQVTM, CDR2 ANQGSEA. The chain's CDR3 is CSVDGWEGYQETQYF. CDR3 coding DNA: TGCAGCGTTGATGGGTGGGAGGGGTACCAAGAGACCCAGTACTTC.

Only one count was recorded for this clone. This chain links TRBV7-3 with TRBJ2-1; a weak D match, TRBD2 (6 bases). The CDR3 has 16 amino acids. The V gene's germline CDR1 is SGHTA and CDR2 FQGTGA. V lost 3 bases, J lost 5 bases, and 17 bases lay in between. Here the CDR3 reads CASSFARGSPDNEQFF. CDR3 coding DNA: TGTGCCAGCAGCTTCGCCCGGGGGAGCCCAGACAATGAGCAGTTCTTC. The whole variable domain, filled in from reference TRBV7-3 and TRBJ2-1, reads GAGVSQTPSNKVTEKGKYVELRCDPISGHTALYWYRQSLGQGPEFLIYFQGTGAADDSGLPNDRFFAVRPEGSVSTLKIQRTERGDSAVYLCASSFARGSPDNEQFFGPGTRLTVL.

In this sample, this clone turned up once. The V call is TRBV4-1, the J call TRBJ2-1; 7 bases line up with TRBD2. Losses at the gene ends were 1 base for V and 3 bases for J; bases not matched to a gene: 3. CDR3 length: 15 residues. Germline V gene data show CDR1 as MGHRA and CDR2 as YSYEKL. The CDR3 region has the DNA TGCGCCAGCAGCCAAGTTGGGGACTACTACAATGAGCAGTTCTTC. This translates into CASSQVGDYYNEQFF.

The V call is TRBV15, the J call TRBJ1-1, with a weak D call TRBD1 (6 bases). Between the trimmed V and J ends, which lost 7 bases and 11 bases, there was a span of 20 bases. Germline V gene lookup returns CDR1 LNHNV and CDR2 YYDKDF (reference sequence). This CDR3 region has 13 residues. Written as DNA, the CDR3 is TGTGCCACCACACAGGGTGGGGTGGTGAGTGCTTTCTTT. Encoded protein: CATTQGGVVSAFF.

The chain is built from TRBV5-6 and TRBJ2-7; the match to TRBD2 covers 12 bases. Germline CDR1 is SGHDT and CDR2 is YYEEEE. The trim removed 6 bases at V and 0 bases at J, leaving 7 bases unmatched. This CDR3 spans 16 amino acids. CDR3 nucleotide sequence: TGTGCCAGCACCTTAGGGACTAGCGGGTTCTCCTACGAGCAGTACTTC. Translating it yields CASTLGTSGFSYEQYF.

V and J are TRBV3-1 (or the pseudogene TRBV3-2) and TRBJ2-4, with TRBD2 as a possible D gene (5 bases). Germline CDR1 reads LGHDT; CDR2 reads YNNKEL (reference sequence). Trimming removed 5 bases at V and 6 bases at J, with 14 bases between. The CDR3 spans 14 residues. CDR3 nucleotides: TGTGCCAGCAGCTTCAGAGGGATAGGAAACATTCAGTACTTC. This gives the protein CASSFRGIGNIQYF.

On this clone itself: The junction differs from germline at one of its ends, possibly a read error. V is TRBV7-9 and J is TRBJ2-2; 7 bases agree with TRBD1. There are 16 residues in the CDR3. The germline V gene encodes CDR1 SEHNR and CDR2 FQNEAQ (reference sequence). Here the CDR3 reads CASRLRGRGNTGELFF. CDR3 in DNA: TGTGCCAGCCGCTTGAGGGGGCGAGGGAACACCGGGGAGCTGTTTTTT.

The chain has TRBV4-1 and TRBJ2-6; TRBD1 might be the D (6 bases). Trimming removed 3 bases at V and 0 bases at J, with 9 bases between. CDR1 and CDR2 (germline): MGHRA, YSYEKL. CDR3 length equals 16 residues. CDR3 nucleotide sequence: TGCGCCAGCAGCCAGGCACAGGGCTCTGGGGCCAACGTCCTGACTTTC. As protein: CASSQAQGSGANVLTF.

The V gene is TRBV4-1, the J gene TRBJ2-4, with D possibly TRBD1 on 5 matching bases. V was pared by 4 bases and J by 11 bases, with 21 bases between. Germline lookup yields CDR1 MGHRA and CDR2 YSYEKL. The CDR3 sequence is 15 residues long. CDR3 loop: CASSLPGSGQGVQYF. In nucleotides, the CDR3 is TGCGCCAGCAGCCTGCCCGGGTCGGGCCAGGGTGTTCAGTACTTC.

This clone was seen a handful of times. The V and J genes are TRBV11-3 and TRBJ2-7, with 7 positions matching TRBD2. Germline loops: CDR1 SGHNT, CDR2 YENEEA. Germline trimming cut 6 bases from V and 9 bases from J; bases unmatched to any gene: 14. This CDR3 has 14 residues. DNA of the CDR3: TGTGCCAGCAGTCAGTCTGCCGGGACTATTGCGCAGTACTTC. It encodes CASSQSAGTIAQYF.

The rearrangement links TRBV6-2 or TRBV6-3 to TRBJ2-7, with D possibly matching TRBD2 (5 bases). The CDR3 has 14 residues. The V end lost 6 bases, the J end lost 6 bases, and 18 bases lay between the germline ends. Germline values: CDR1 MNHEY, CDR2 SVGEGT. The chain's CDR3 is CASSRSDTSSEQYF. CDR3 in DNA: TGTGCCAGCAGCAGGTCCGATACTAGTTCCGAGCAGTACTTC.

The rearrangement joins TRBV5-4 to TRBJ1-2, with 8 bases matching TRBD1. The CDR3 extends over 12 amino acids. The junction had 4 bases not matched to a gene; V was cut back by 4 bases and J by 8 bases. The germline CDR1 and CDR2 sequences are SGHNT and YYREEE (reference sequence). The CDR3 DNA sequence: TGTGCCAGCAGCGGGGGGACAGGCGGCTACACCTTC. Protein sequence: CASSGGTGGYTF.

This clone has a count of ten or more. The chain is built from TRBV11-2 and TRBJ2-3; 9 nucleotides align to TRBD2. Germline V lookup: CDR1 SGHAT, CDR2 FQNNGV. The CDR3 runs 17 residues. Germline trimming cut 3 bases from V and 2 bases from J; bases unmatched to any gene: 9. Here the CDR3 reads CASSFPGAGGLTDTQYF. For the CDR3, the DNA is TGTGCCAGCAGCTTCCCCGGGGCGGGGGGGCTCACAGATACGCAGTATTTT.

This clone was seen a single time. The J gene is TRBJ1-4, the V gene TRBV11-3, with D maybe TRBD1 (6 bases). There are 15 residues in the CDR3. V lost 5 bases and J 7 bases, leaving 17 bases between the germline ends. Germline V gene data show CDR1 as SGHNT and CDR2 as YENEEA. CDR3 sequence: CASSPEPDRIEKLFF. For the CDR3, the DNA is TGTGCCAGCAGCCCTGAACCGGACAGAATTGAAAAACTGTTTTTT. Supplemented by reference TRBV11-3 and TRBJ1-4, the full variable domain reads EAGVVQSPRYKIIEKKQPVAFWCNPISGHNTLYWYLQNLGQGPELLIRYENEEAVDDSQLPKDRFSAERLKGVDSTLKIQPAELGDSAVYLCASSPEPDRIEKLFFGSGTQLSVL.

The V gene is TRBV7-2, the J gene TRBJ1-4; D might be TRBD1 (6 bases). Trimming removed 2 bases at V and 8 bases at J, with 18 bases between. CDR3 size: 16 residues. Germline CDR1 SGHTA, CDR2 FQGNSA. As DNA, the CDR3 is TGTGCCAGCAGCTTAACTAGACAGGCGGAAGGGGAAAAACTGTTTTTT. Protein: CASSLTRQAEGEKLFF.

CDR3 sequence (DNA): TGTGCCACCAGTGCGGAGGGAGGGGCCGGGGAGCTGTTTTTT. It yields the protein CATSAEGGAGELFF. The chain is built from TRBV24-1 and TRBJ2-2; 7 bases agree with TRBD2. The CDR3 spans 14 residues. Trimming removed 5 bases from V and 6 bases from J; junction bases left unmatched: 5. Per the germline V gene, CDR1 is KGHDR and CDR2 is SFDVKD.

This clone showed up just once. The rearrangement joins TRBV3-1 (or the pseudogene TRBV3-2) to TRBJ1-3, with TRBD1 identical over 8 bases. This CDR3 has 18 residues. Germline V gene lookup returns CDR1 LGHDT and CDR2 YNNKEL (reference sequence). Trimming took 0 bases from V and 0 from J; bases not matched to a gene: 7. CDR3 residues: CASSQEGEDRASGNTIYF. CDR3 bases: TGTGCCAGCAGCCAAGAGGGCGAGGACAGGGCCTCTGGAAACACCATATATTTT.

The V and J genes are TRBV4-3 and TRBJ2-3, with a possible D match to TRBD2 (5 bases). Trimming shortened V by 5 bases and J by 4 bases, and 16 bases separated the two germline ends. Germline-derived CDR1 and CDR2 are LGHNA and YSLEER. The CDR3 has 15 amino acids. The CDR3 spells CASSAQTRAPDTQYF. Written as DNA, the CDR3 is TGCGCCAGCAGCGCCCAAACTAGGGCCCCAGATACGCAGTATTTT.

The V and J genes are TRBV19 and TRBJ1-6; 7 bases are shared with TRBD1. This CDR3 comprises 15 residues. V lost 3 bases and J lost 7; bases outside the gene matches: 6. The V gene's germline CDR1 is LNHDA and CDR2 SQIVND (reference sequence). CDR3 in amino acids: CASSIVGQQNSPLHF. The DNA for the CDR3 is TGTGCCAGTAGTATCGTGGGACAGCAAAATTCACCCCTCCACTTT. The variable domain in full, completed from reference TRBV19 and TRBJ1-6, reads DGGITQSPKYLFRKEGQNVTLSCEQNLNHDAMYWYRQDPGQGLRLIYYSQIVNDFQKGDIAEGYSVSREKKESFPLTVTSAQKNPTAFYLCASSIVGQQNSPLHFGNGTRLTVT.

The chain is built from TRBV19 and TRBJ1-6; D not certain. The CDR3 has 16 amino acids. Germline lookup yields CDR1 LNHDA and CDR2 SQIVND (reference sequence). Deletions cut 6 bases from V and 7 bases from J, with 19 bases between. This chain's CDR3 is CASSMVFEGGNSPLHF. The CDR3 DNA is TGTGCCAGTAGCATGGTGTTCGAGGGCGGGAATTCACCCCTCCACTTT. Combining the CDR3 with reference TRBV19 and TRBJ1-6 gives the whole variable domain DGGITQSPKYLFRKEGQNVTLSCEQNLNHDAMYWYRQDPGQGLRLIYYSQIVNDFQKGDIAEGYSVSREKKESFPLTVTSAQKNPTAFYLCASSMVFEGGNSPLHFGNGTRLTVT.